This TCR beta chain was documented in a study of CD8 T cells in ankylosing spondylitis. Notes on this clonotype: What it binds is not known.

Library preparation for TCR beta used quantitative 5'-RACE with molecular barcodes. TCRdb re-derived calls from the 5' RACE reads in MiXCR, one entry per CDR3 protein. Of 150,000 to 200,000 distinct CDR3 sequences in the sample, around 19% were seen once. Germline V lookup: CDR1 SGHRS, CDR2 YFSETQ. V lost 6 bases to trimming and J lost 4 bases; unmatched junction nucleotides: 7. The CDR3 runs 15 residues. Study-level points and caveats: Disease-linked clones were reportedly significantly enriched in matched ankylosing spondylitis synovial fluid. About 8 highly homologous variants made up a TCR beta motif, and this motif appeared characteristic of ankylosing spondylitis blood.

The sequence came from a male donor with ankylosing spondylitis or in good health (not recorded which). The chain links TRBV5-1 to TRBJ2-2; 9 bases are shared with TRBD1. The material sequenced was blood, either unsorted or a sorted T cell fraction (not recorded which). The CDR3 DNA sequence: TGCGCCAGCAACCAAAGACAGGGGGGCACCGGGGAGCTGTTTTTT. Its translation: CASNQRQGGTGELFF.